The 32 T cell receptor beta chains reported below all come from one sample, sequenced in a study of control samples from healthy donors and cancer patients. Produced via immunoSEQ multiplex PCR; TCRdb's table is partial and in-frame only. The profile shows around 82,000 clones, around nine tenths of them singletons. The sequencing input was blood. These receptors came from a man aged 50 to 59 in good health.

In DNA form, the CDR3 reads TGCGCCAGCAGAATAGGTGGGACCGGGGAGCTGTTTTTT. Protein sequence: CASRIGGTGELFF. The V gene is TRBV23-1, the J gene TRBJ2-2; D call uncertain. TRBV23-1 is sorted into the ORF group, with uncertain function. This CDR3 has 13 residues. The germline V and J ends were trimmed by 6 bases and 5 bases, with 10 bases remaining between them.

The chain recombines TRBV5-1 with TRBJ1-1, with 8 bases aligning to TRBD1. V trimming: 0 bases; J trimming: 7 bases; junction bases outside the gene matches: 17. CDR3 size: 18 residues. CDR1 and CDR2 from the germline V gene are SGHRS and YFSETQ. CDR3 in DNA: TGCGCCAGCAGCTTGGGACCTTCCCAGGGGGCACCTTCCAATGAAGCTTTCTTT. This translates into CASSLGPSQGAPSNEAFF.

The chain recombines TRBV24-1 with TRBJ2-7; D might be TRBD2 (5 bases). The CDR3 covers 11 residues. V was pared by 6 bases and J by 4 bases, with 6 bases between. Germline CDR1 is KGHDR and CDR2 is SFDVKD. The CDR3 loop reads CATSRGYEQYF. The CDR3 DNA reads TGTGCCACCAGTCGCGGGTACGAGCAGTACTTC.

The V call is TRBV9, the J call TRBJ1-2, with TRBD1 matching 8 bases. Trimming cost V 4 bases and J 10 bases; bases outside gene matches: 15. The CDR3 runs 15 residues. Germline loops: CDR1 SGDLS, CDR2 YYNGEE. This CDR3 reads CASSPGTGTMADYTF. In DNA, the CDR3 is TGTGCCAGCAGCCCAGGGACAGGAACTATGGCCGACTACACCTTC.

The rearrangement links TRBV11-2 to TRBJ2-3; no definite D call. The V and J ends lost 2 bases and 6 bases respectively, with 18 bases between them. Germline CDR1 and CDR2: SGHAT and FQNNGV. The CDR3 runs 16 residues. The CDR3 is CASSLFHESKADTQYF. CDR3 nucleotide sequence: TGTGCCAGCAGCTTATTCCATGAGTCAAAGGCGGATACGCAGTATTTT.

As regards this clone: Germline is not matched at one junction end, which may reflect a read error. The chain carries TRBV19 and TRBJ2-7; D tentatively reads TRBD1 or TRBD2 (5 bases each). The CDR3 extends over 18 amino acids. Germline assignment: CDR1 LNHDA and CDR2 SQIVND (reference sequence). The CDR3 protein is CASSSPPVTGGLTYEQYF. The CDR3 DNA sequence: TGTGCCAGCAGTAGCCCCCCCGTAACAGGAGGACTTACCTACGAGCAGTACTTC.

This sequence joins TRBV7-2 and TRBJ2-1; 9 bases align to TRBD1. The CDR3 has 15 residues. CDR1 is SGHTA and CDR2 is FQGNSA in the germline V gene. Trimming at V came to 1 base and at J to 10 bases, leaving 8 bases not matched to a gene. Here the CDR3 reads CASSLVSTGGGEQFF. CDR3 DNA sequence: TGTGCCAGCAGCTTAGTATCGACAGGGGGTGGAGAGCAGTTCTTC.

This clone occurred once. This chain joins TRBV7-2 and TRBJ1-6, with 8 bases matching TRBD1. The trim removed 4 bases at V and 8 bases at J, leaving 1 base unmatched. Germline CDR1 SGHTA, CDR2 FQGNSA. The CDR3 extends over 13 amino acids. In DNA form, the CDR3 reads TGTGCCAGCAGCTCCAGGGGGCATTCACCCCTCCACTTT. Translation: CASSSRGHSPLHF.

The chain recombines TRBV20-1 with TRBJ2-7, with D possibly matching TRBD1 (6 bases). CDR1 is DFQATT, CDR2 SNEGSKA, per germline (reference sequence). There are 14 residues in the CDR3. Trimming took 3 bases from V and 2 from J, leaving 14 bases between them. CDR3 region: CSASIPGETYEQYF. CDR3 bases: TGCAGTGCTAGTATTCCAGGGGAAACCTACGAGCAGTACTTC.

This chain uses TRBV29-1 with TRBJ1-2; TRBD1 aligns across 8 bases. The CDR3 runs to 13 residues. V shed 7 bases and J 2 bases; nucleotides not matched to a gene: 6. CDR1 is SQVTM and CDR2 is ANQGSEA in the germline V gene. In DNA form, the CDR3 reads TGCAGCGAAGGGACAGGTGGGAACTATGGCTACACCTTC. This translates into CSEGTGGNYGYTF.

The gene calls are TRBV6-1 and TRBJ2-7; D may be TRBD2 (6 bases). The CDR3 covers 15 residues. Germline-derived CDR1 and CDR2 are MNHNS and SASEGT. The V end lost 2 bases, the J end lost 2 bases, and 13 bases lay between the germline ends. The CDR3 DNA follows: TGTGCCAGCAGTGAATGGGGGACTTCGACCTACGAGCAGTACTTC. Protein: CASSEWGTSTYEQYF.

This chain links TRBV7-6 with TRBJ2-5; D possibly matches TRBD1 or TRBD2 (7 bases each). Germline CDR1 is SGHVS and CDR2 is FNYEAQ. The CDR3 totals 13 residues. V was pared by 5 bases and J by 5 bases, with 12 bases between. CDR3 in DNA: TGTGCCAGCAGCCCGCAGGGGGGGGAGACCCAGTACTTC. Translating gives CASSPQGGETQYF.

The chain combines TRBV30 with TRBJ2-6, with D uncertain. Germline CDR1 GTSNPN, CDR2 SVGIG (reference sequence). The CDR3 is 14 residues long. Trimming took 6 bases from V and 0 from J, leaving 9 bases between them. The CDR3, as DNA: TGTGCCTGCAACACAGACTCTGGGGCCAACGTCCTGACTTTC. This translates into CACNTDSGANVLTF.

The V and J genes are TRBV2 and TRBJ1-2, with D uncertain. The CDR3 loop spans 12 amino acids. Trimming removed 4 bases at V and 4 bases at J, with 7 bases between. Per the germline V gene, CDR1 is SNHLY and CDR2 is FYNNEI. The DNA of the CDR3 is TGTGCCAGCAGTGTGAGGTTCTATGGCTACACCTTC. As protein: CASSVRFYGYTF.

The gene calls are TRBV9 and TRBJ2-3; D not certain. This CDR3 has 15 amino acids. Germline values: CDR1 SGDLS, CDR2 YYNGEE. V was trimmed by 1 base and J by 0 bases, leaving 9 bases between them. For the CDR3, the DNA is TGTGCCAGCAGCGTACAGATTACTAGCACAGATACGCAGTATTTT. The encoded protein is CASSVQITSTDTQYF.

This clone came up once. The chain recombines TRBV4-2 with TRBJ2-5; TRBD2 agrees at 11 bases. Trimming took 4 bases from V and 5 from J; bases not matched to a gene: 9. Germline V gene sequence: CDR1 LGHNA, CDR2 YNFKEQ. CDR3 size: 16 residues. In DNA form, the CDR3 reads TGTGCCAGCAGCCGAGCTAGCGGGGGGACAGGGGAGACCCAGTACTTC. Amino acid sequence: CASSRASGGTGETQYF.

This CDR3 is CASSRGLAGGLHEQFF. The DNA for the CDR3 is TGCGCCAGCAGCCGAGGACTAGCGGGGGGGCTACATGAGCAGTTCTTC. The chain is built from TRBV5-1 and TRBJ2-1; 15 bases match TRBD2. This CDR3 contains 16 residues. V was clipped by 4 bases and J by 8 bases; unmatched bases: 7. Germline V gives CDR1 SGHRS, CDR2 YFSETQ.

As regards this clone: The limits of the CDR3 on the DNA are not certain, so only TCRdb's listed CDR3 is given. The chain recombines TRBV2 with TRBJ2-7; the table assigns TRBD1, which was not confirmed against the DNA. The germline gives CDR1 SNHLY, CDR2 FYNNEI. Termini included, the CDR3 measures 12 amino acids. This chain's CDR3 is CASSVGTGNKYF.

This chain links TRBV20-1 with TRBJ2-3; 11 positions agree with TRBD2. The CDR3 has 15 residues. Germline V gene data show CDR1 as DFQATT and CDR2 as SNEGSKA (reference sequence). J was trimmed by 5 bases and V by 3 bases; bases with no gene match: 7. CDR3 DNA sequence: TGCAGTGCTAGTGAGACTAGCGGGGCGGGAGATACGCAGTATTTT. Its protein is CSASETSGAGDTQYF.

The chain recombines TRBV5-4 with TRBJ2-2; D may match TRBD1 or TRBD2 (5 bases each). Between the trimmed V and J ends, which lost 4 bases and 0 bases, there was a span of 10 bases. This CDR3 is 15 amino acids long. Germline CDR1 SGHNT, CDR2 YYREEE (reference sequence). The CDR3 sequence: CASSEGLTNTGELFF. DNA for the CDR3: TGTGCCAGCAGCGAGGGGCTGACGAACACCGGGGAGCTGTTTTTT.

V and J are TRBV7-3 and TRBJ2-3; possible D gene TRBD1, 6 bases. The CDR3 length is 15 residues. V was trimmed by 5 bases and J by 0 bases, leaving 12 bases between them. Germline-derived CDR1 and CDR2 are SGHTA and FQGTGA. The CDR3 here is CASSPGQTSTDTQYF. The CDR3 DNA reads TGTGCCAGCAGCCCCGGACAGACTAGCACAGATACGCAGTATTTT.

J is TRBJ1-4 and V is TRBV7-9; 8 bases map to TRBD1. The germline V gene encodes CDR1 SEHNR and CDR2 FQNEAQ (reference sequence). V trimming: 5 bases; J trimming: 4 bases; junction bases outside the gene matches: 6. The CDR3 runs 15 residues. The DNA for the CDR3 is TGTGCCAGCAGCCCACCGGGACAGGTTAATGAAAAACTGTTTTTT. This sequence encodes CASSPPGQVNEKLFF. Complete variable domain (other parts from reference TRBV7-9 and TRBJ1-4): DTGVSQNPRHKITKRGQNVTFRCDPISEHNRLYWYRQTLGQGPEFLTYFQNEAQLEKSRLLSDRFSAERPKGSFSTLEIQRTEQGDSAMYLCASSPPGQVNEKLFFGSGTQLSVL.

The chain combines TRBV7-9 with TRBJ2-3; TRBD2 is a possible D gene (5 bases). This CDR3 contains 15 residues. The germline V gene has CDR1 SEHNR and CDR2 FQNEAQ (reference sequence). Deletions cut 8 bases from V and 3 bases from J, with 18 bases between. The CDR3 is CASVGVPAMTDTQYF. The CDR3 DNA is TGTGCCAGCGTCGGGGTCCCCGCGATGACAGATACGCAGTATTTT.

This clone came up once. The chain recombines TRBV7-2 with TRBJ1-2; tentative D call: TRBD1 (5 bases). Trimming pared 0 bases from V and 3 bases from J, leaving 11 bases between. Per the germline V gene, CDR1 is SGHTA and CDR2 is FQGNSA. The CDR3 is 15 residues long. The CDR3 loop reads CASSLAPGADYGYTF. The CDR3 DNA sequence: TGTGCCAGCAGCTTAGCGCCCGGGGCGGACTATGGCTACACCTTC.

V usage is TRBV19 and J usage is TRBJ2-3; D ambiguous. The CDR3 runs to 14 residues. The V end lost 2 bases, the J end lost 4 bases, and 10 bases lay between the germline ends. The V gene's germline CDR1 is LNHDA and CDR2 SQIVND (reference sequence). The CDR3 coding sequence is TGTGCCAGTAGTATACGGCGCCGGGCAGATACGCAGTATTTT. This gives the protein CASSIRRRADTQYF. Supplemented by reference TRBV19 and TRBJ2-3, the full variable domain reads DGGITQSPKYLFRKEGQNVTLSCEQNLNHDAMYWYRQDPGQGLRLIYYSQIVNDFQKGDIAEGYSVSREKKESFPLTVTSAQKNPTAFYLCASSIRRRADTQYFGPGTRLTVL.

This clone is a singleton in its sample. The rearrangement uses TRBV19 and TRBJ1-6; 7 bases align to TRBD1. V lost 4 bases and J lost 4; bases outside the gene matches: 4. This CDR3 is 15 amino acids long. Germline V CDR1 and CDR2: LNHDA, SQIVND (reference sequence). The chain's CDR3 is CASSTQGGYNSPLHF. CDR3 nucleotides: TGTGCCAGTAGTACCCAGGGGGGGTATAATTCACCCCTCCACTTT.

This chain joins TRBV24-1 and TRBJ2-5, with D perhaps assigned TRBD1 or TRBD2 (5 bases each). This CDR3 spans 14 amino acids. CDR1 KGHDR and CDR2 SFDVKD come from the germline V gene. Trimming stripped 6 bases from V and 5 bases from J, with 15 bases between. The CDR3, as DNA: TGTGCCACCAGTAATCCGGGACGTCCGGAGACCCAGTACTTC. Translated, it gives CATSNPGRPETQYF.

This rearrangement joins TRBV18 to TRBJ1-2; 9 bases agree with TRBD1. Germline CDR1 and CDR2: KGHSH and LQKENI. The length of the CDR3 is 19 residues. Unmatched junction bases numbered 16, after V lost 3 bases and J lost 2 bases. The CDR3 DNA follows: TGTGCCAGCTCACCCCGTATGCCGGGACAGGGAAACTTGAACTATGGCTACACCTTC. Translating gives CASSPRMPGQGNLNYGYTF.

The CDR3 here is CASSLPRGDLNTEAFF. CDR3 DNA sequence: TGTGCCAGCAGCTTACCTCGGGGAGATCTAAACACTGAAGCTTTCTTT. The chain has TRBV7-9 and TRBJ1-1; no definite D call. The length of the CDR3 is 16 residues. Trimming took 2 bases from V and 2 from J, leaving 15 bases between them. CDR1 is SEHNR and CDR2 is FQNEAQ in the germline V gene (reference sequence).

The chain carries TRBV18 and TRBJ2-3; 13 nucleotides agree with TRBD2. Germline CDR1 reads KGHSH; CDR2 reads LQKENI. Trimming removed 3 bases from V and 5 bases from J; junction bases left unmatched: 2. This CDR3 region has 15 residues. The CDR3 region is CASSPRTSGGDTQYF. The CDR3 DNA sequence: TGTGCCAGCTCACCTAGGACTAGCGGGGGAGATACGCAGTATTTT.

The chain uses TRBV11-2 and TRBJ2-7; no reliable D call. Germline V CDR1 and CDR2: SGHAT, FQNNGV. V shed 4 bases and J shed 5 bases, with 24 bases lying between them. The CDR3 sequence is 17 residues long. The CDR3 is CASSSLRGPYMTHEQYF. DNA of the CDR3: TGTGCCAGCAGCTCCCTTCGAGGCCCTTACATGACCCACGAGCAGTACTTC. Based on the CDR3 plus reference TRBV11-2 and TRBJ2-7, the full variable domain is EAGVAQSPRYKIIEKRQSVAFWCNPISGHATLYWYQQILGQGPKLLIQFQNNGVVDDSQLPKDRFSAERLKGVDSTLKIQPAKLEDSAVYLCASSSLRGPYMTHEQYFGPGTRLTVT.

This clone has a single count. V and J are TRBV6-5 and TRBJ1-2; 7 bases are shared with TRBD1. The CDR3 contains 15 residues. V shed 7 bases, J shed 1 base, and the junction held 9 bases outside the gene matches. The germline V gene has CDR1 MNHEY and CDR2 SVGAGI. CDR3 bases: TGTGCCAGCACCAAAATGACAGGGTTTAACTATGGCTACACCTTC. Protein product: CASTKMTGFNYGYTF.